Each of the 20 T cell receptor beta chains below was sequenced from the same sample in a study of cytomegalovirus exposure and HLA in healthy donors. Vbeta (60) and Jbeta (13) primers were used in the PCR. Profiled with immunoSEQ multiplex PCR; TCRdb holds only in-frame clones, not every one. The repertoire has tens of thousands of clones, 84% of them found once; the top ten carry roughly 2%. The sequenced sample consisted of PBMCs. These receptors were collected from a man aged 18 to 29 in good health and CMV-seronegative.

CDR3 protein: CASSSGGGSYEQYF. CDR3 sequence (DNA): TGTGCCAGCAGCTCTGGGGGCGGATCCTACGAGCAGTACTTC. The J gene is TRBJ2-7, the V gene TRBV11-2; a weak D match, TRBD1 (6 bases). The length of the CDR3 is 14 residues. V lost 4 bases and J 1 base, leaving 11 bases between the germline ends. Per germline, CDR1 SGHAT and CDR2 FQNNGV. Full variable domain (rest looked up from reference TRBV11-2 and TRBJ2-7): EAGVAQSPRYKIIEKRQSVAFWCNPISGHATLYWYQQILGQGPKLLIQFQNNGVVDDSQLPKDRFSAERLKGVDSTLKIQPAKLEDSAVYLCASSSGGGSYEQYFGPGTRLTVT.

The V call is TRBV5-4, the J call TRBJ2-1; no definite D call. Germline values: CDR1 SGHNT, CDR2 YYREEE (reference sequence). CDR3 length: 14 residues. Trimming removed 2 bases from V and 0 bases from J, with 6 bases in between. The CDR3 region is CASSFIHSYNEQFF. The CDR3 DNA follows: TGTGCCAGCAGCTTCATTCACTCCTACAATGAGCAGTTCTTC. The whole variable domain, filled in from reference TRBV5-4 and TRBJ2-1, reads ETGVTQSPTHLIKTRGQQVTLRCSSQSGHNTVSWYQQALGQGPQFIFQYYREEENGRGNFPPRFSGLQFPNYSSELNVNALELDDSALYLCASSFIHSYNEQFFGPGTRLTVL.

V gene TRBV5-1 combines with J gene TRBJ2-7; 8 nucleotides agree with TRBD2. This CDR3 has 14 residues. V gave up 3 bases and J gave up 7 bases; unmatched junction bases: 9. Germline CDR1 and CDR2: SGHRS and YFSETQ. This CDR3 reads CASSSREGFREQYF. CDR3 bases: TGCGCCAGCAGCTCCCGGGAGGGGTTCAGGGAGCAGTACTTC.

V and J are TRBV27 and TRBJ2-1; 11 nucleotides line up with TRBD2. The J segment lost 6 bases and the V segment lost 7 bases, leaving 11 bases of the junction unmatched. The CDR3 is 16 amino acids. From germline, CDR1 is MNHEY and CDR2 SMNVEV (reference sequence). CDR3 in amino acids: CASTPGGTSGLNEQFF. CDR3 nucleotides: TGTGCCAGCACCCCAGGGGGGACTAGCGGACTCAATGAGCAGTTCTTC.

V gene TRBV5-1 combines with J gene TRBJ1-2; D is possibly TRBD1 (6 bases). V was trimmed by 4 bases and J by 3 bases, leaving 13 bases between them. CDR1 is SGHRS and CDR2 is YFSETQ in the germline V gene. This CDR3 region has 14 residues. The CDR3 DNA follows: TGCGCCAGCAGCAAGAAACAGGGTCACTATGGCTACACCTTC. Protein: CASSKKQGHYGYTF. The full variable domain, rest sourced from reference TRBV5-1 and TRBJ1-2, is KAGVTQTPRYLIKTRGQQVTLSCSPISGHRSVSWYQQTPGQGLQFLFEYFSETQRNKGNFPGRFSGRQFSNSRSEMNVSTLELGDSALYLCASSKKQGHYGYTFGSGTRLTVV.

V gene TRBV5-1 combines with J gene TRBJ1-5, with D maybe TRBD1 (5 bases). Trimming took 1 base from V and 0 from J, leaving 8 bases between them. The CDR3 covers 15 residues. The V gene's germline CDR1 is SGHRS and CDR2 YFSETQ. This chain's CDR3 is CASSLTGGSNQPQHF. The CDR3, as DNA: TGCGCCAGCAGCTTGACGGGGGGTAGCAATCAGCCCCAGCATTTT.

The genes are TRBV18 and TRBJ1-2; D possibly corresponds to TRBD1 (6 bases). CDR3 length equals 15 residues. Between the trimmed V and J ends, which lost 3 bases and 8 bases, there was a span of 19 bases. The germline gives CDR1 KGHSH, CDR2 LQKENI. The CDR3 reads CASSPPTGPSWGYTF. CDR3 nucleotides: TGTGCCAGCTCACCCCCGACAGGCCCCTCTTGGGGCTACACCTTC.

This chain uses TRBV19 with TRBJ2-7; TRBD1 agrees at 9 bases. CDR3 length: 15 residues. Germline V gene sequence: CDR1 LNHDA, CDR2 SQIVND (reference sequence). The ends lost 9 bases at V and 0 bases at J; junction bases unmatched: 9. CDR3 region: CASRQGDYLSYEQYF. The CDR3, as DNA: TGTGCCAGCCGACAGGGGGACTACCTCTCCTACGAGCAGTACTTC.

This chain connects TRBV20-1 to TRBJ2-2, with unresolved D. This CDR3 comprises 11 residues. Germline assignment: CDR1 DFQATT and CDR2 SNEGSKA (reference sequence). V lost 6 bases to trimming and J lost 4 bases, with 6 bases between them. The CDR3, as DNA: TGCAGTGCACCTACCACCGGGGAGCTGTTTTTT. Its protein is CSAPTTGELFF.

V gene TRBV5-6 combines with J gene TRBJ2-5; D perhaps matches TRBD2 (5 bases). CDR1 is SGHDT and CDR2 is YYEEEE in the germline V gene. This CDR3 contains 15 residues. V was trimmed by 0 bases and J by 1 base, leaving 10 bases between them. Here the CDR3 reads CASSLGDYVQETQYF. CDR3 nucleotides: TGTGCCAGCAGCTTGGGTGACTACGTCCAAGAGACCCAGTACTTC.

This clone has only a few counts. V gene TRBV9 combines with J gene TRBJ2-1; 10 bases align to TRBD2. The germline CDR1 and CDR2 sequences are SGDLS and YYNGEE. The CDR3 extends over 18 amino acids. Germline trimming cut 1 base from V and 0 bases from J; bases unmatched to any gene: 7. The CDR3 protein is CASSVLGSSGSSYNEQFF. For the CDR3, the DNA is TGTGCCAGCAGCGTACTTGGGTCTAGCGGGAGCTCCTACAATGAGCAGTTCTTC.

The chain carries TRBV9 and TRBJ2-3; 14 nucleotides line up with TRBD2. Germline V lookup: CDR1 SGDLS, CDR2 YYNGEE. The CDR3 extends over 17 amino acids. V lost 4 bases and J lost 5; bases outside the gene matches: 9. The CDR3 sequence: CASSPEGTSGSRDTQYF. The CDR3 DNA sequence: TGTGCCAGCAGCCCCGAGGGGACTAGCGGGAGTAGAGATACGCAGTATTTT.

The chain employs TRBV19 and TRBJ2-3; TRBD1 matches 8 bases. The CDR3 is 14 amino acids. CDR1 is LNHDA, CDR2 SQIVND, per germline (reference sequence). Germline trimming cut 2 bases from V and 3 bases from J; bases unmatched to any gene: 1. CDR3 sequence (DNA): TGTGCCAGTAGTATATGGGACAGGACAGATACGCAGTATTTT. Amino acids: CASSIWDRTDTQYF.

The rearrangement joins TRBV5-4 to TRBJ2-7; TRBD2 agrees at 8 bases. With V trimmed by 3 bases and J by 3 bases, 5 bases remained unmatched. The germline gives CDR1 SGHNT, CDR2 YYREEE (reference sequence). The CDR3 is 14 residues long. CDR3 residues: CASSSLAESYEQYF. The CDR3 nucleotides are TGTGCCAGCAGCTCACTAGCGGAAAGCTACGAGCAGTACTTC.

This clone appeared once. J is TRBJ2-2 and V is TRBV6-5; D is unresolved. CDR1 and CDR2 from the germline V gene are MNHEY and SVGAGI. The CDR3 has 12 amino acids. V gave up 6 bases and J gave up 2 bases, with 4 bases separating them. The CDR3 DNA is TGTGCCAGCAGCCTCAACACCGGGGAGCTGTTTTTT. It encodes CASSLNTGELFF.

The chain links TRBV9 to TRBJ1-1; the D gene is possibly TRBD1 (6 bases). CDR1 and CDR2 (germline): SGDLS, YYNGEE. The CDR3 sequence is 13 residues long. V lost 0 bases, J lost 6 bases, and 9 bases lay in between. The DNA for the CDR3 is TGTGCCAGCAGCGTAGGGCAGGGGCCTGAAGCTTTCTTT. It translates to CASSVGQGPEAFF.

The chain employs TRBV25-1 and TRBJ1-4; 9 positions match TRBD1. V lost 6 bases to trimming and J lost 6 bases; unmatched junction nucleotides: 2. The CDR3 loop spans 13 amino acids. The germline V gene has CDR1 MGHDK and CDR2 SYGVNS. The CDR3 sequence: CASRQGADEKLFF. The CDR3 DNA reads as TGTGCCAGCAGACAGGGGGCTGATGAAAAACTGTTTTTT.

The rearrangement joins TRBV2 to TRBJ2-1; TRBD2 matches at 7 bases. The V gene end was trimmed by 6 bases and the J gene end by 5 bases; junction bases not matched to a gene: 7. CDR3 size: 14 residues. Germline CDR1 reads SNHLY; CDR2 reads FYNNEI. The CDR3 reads CASRPRSGNNEQFF. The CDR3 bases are TGTGCCAGCAGGCCTAGGAGCGGGAACAATGAGCAGTTCTTC.

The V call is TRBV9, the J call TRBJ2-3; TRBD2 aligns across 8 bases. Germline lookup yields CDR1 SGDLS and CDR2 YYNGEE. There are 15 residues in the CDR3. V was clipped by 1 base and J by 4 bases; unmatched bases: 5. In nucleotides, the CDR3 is TGTGCCAGCAGCGTAATGCCGGGAGGGCCAGATACGCAGTATTTT. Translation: CASSVMPGGPDTQYF.

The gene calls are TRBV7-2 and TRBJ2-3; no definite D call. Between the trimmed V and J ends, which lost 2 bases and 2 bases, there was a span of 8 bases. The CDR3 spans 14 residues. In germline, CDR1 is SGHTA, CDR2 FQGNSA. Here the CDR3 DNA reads TGTGCCAGCAGCTTAAGCACCTCCACAGATACGCAGTATTTT. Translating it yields CASSLSTSTDTQYF.